This TCR beta chain stems from a study of read filtering for tumor transcriptome and immune sequencing. The wider study: RNA-seq yielded only about 75 to 1273 TCR reads, IR-seq about 4 to 10.27 million.

Molecular barcoded adaptors covering alpha/delta and beta/gamma chains were used on approximately 400 ng RNA. Each CDR3 protein gets one entry after TCRdb re-called the reads with MiXCR. In the table there are roughly 90,000 distinct CDR3 sequences, 10% to 15% of which are singletons. In this sample, this clonotype turned up many times. CDR1 and CDR2 from the germline V gene are SQVTM and ANQGSEA. The CDR3 loop spans 14 amino acids. The V end lost 1 base, the J end lost 7 bases, and 16 bases lay between the germline ends. This receptor was obtained from a donor at least 40 years old with multiple myeloma. Sequencing was performed on a population of CD138-negative cells sorted from bone marrow. This rearrangement joins TRBV29-1 to TRBJ1-1; D is unresolved. The CDR3 sequence is CSVEVYSTPFEAFF. CDR3 sequence (DNA): TGCAGCGTTGAAGTTTACTCGACACCATTTGAAGCTTTCTTT.